A single sample is the source of the 29 T cell receptor beta chains below, sequenced in a study of T cells in Graves' hyperthyroidism and ophthalmopathy. TCR beta CDR3 region amplification was performed from RNA transcripts. The TCR CDR3 first-round RT-PCR relied on the HTBI primer set. TCRdb fed the multiplex PCR reads into MiXCR, producing one record per CDR3 protein. The table records about 400,000 distinct CDR3 sequences, 11% to 15% of them present only once. Specimen: blood. The receptors come from a man between 45 and 60 years old with Graves' ophthalmopathy.

This clonotype has ten or more counts. This sequence joins TRBV7-8 and TRBJ2-1; no reliable D call. The CDR3 runs to 15 residues. V was shortened by 4 bases and J by 4 bases, with 14 bases between the two germline ends. Germline V gives CDR1 SGHVS, CDR2 FQNEAQ. The CDR3 sequence is CASSSDERRYNEQFF. The CDR3 nucleotides read TGTGCCAGCAGCTCGGACGAACGCCGATACAATGAGCAGTTCTTC.

This clonotype appeared a few times. V and J are TRBV19 and TRBJ1-3; D not resolved. This CDR3 contains 13 residues. V lost 5 bases to trimming and J lost 3 bases, with 8 bases between them. Germline CDR1 is LNHDA and CDR2 is SQIVND (reference sequence). The DNA of the CDR3 is TGTGCCAGTAGTCGAAGTGATGGAAACACCATATATTTT. It is translated as CASSRSDGNTIYF.

The chain combines TRBV6-1 with TRBJ2-7; 9 positions match TRBD1. In germline, CDR1 is MNHNS, CDR2 SASEGT. The CDR3 is made up of 12 amino acids. V lost 8 bases, J lost 7 bases, and 6 bases stayed unmatched. The CDR3 loop reads CASLGTGWEQYF. The CDR3 bases are TGTGCCAGCTTGGGGACAGGGTGGGAGCAGTACTTC.

Many counts were recorded for this clonotype. This chain uses TRBV5-1 with TRBJ1-1, with D hard to call. Germline loops: CDR1 SGHRS, CDR2 YFSETQ. The CDR3 consists of 15 residues. V lost 0 bases and J 1 base, leaving 10 bases between the germline ends. The CDR3 DNA reads TGCGCCAGCAGCTTGGCCCCGGGAAAGAACACTGAAGCTTTCTTT. Encoded protein: CASSLAPGKNTEAFF.

This clonotype was counted many times. The V gene is TRBV13, the J gene TRBJ2-3; tentatively, D is TRBD1 or TRBD2 (7 bases each). The V and J ends lost 1 base and 7 bases respectively, with 21 bases between them. Germline CDR1 PRHDT, CDR2 FYEKMQ (reference sequence). CDR3 length: 17 amino acids. DNA of the CDR3: TGTGCCAGCAGCTTAGTTTCAGGGGGGGTCACACGTTATACGCAGTATTTT. Amino acids: CASSLVSGGVTRYTQYF.

The rearrangement uses TRBV29-1 and TRBJ2-2, with 8 bases matching TRBD1. CDR1 SQVTM and CDR2 ANQGSEA come from the germline V gene. J gave up 2 bases and V 2 bases, and 7 bases lay outside the gene matches. This CDR3 is 16 amino acids long. The CDR3 sequence is CSVERPGGENTGELFF. The CDR3 region has the DNA TGCAGCGTTGAAAGGCCAGGGGGCGAAAACACCGGGGAGCTGTTTTTT.

This clonotype was seen a few times. V gene TRBV5-1 combines with J gene TRBJ2-1, with 8 bases identical to TRBD2. The length of the CDR3 is 16 residues. Germline CDR1 SGHRS, CDR2 YFSETQ. V was clipped by 6 bases and J by 8 bases; unmatched bases: 16. CDR3 loop: CASIHSGTRSGDEQFF. The CDR3 bases are TGCGCCAGCATCCACTCTGGGACTAGGAGTGGAGATGAGCAGTTCTTC. The full variable domain, in which reference TRBV5-1 and TRBJ2-1 provide the parts outside the CDR3, is KAGVTQTPRYLIKTRGQQVTLSCSPISGHRSVSWYQQTPGQGLQFLFEYFSETQRNKGNFPGRFSGRQFSNSRSEMNVSTLELGDSALYLCASIHSGTRSGDEQFFGPGTRLTVL.

This clonotype was recorded many times. The chain links TRBV3-1 to TRBJ1-2; 7 bases fit TRBD1. Germline V gene sequence: CDR1 LGHDT, CDR2 YNNKEL (reference sequence). Trimming cost V 4 bases and J 4 bases; bases outside gene matches: 9. The CDR3 extends over 15 amino acids. The CDR3 protein is CASSPTRQGVYGYTF. In DNA form, the CDR3 reads TGTGCCAGCAGCCCTACCCGACAGGGAGTCTATGGCTACACCTTC.

This clonotype was detected only a few times. The rearrangement links TRBV27 to TRBJ2-1, with D possibly TRBD2 on 5 matching bases. The V gene lost 3 bases and the J gene lost 6 bases, with 15 bases spanning the gap. The CDR3 length is 15 residues. CDR1 MNHEY and CDR2 SMNVEV come from the germline V gene (reference sequence). CDR3 bases: TGTGCCAGCAGTTTTACCTTAGTCCGGGGCAATGAGCAGTTCTTC. It codes for CASSFTLVRGNEQFF.

The chain combines TRBV3-1 with TRBJ2-7; D call uncertain. V was pared by 4 bases and J by 3 bases, with 13 bases between. This CDR3 contains 14 residues. Germline V lookup: CDR1 LGHDT, CDR2 YNNKEL (reference sequence). The CDR3 reads CASSLKQAFYEQYF. The CDR3 region has the DNA TGTGCCAGCAGCCTGAAGCAGGCCTTCTACGAGCAGTACTTC.

The J gene is TRBJ2-3, the V gene TRBV5-4; 10 bases align to TRBD2. Losses at the gene ends were 4 bases for V and 8 bases for J; bases not matched to a gene: 13. The CDR3 is 16 amino acids. CDR1 is SGHNT, CDR2 YYREEE, per germline (reference sequence). CDR3 region: CASSAARTSGGGTQYF. In DNA form, the CDR3 reads TGTGCCAGCAGCGCGGCCCGGACTAGCGGAGGAGGTACGCAGTATTTT.

This clonotype was counted a few times. The chain has TRBV15 and TRBJ2-5, with 7 nucleotides matching TRBD1. With 3 bases clipped from V and 5 bases from J, the junction kept 6 bases outside the gene matches. The CDR3 loop spans 14 amino acids. Germline lookup yields CDR1 LNHNV and CDR2 YYDKDF (reference sequence). CDR3 amino acids: CATSRQTGLETQYF. The CDR3 coding sequence is TGTGCCACCAGCAGGCAGACAGGGTTGGAGACCCAGTACTTC. The full variable domain, with the rest looked up from reference TRBV15 and TRBJ2-5, is DAMVIQNPRYQVTQFGKPVTLSCSQTLNHNVMYWYQQKSSQAPKLLFHYYDKDFNNEADTPDNFQSRRPNTSFCFLDIRSPGLGDTAMYLCATSRQTGLETQYFGPGTRLLVL.

This clonotype was seen repeatedly, ten times or more. CDR3 nucleotides: TGTGCCAGCAGCCTCCAGACTCACTCCTACGAGCAGTACTTC. Its translation is CASSLQTHSYEQYF. The V and J genes are TRBV11-2 and TRBJ2-7; D gene uncertain. This CDR3 comprises 14 residues. V dropped 5 bases and J dropped 0 bases, with 11 bases sitting between them. Germline V gene lookup returns CDR1 SGHAT and CDR2 FQNNGV.

As to this clonotype: At one boundary the junction diverges from the germline segment, which might be a read error. The chain joins TRBV11-2 to TRBJ2-7, with unresolved D. Germline V gene sequence: CDR1 SGHAT, CDR2 FQNNGV. This CDR3 is 15 amino acids long. CDR3 residues: CASSPSTSRVYEQYF. CDR3 nucleotides: TGCGCCAGCAGCCCAAGCACCAGCAGAGTCTACGAGCAGTACTTC.

In this sample, this clonotype turned up a few times. As DNA, the CDR3 is TGTGCCACCAGTGGGGACAGAGGACAGGGCCAGGCGGGGGCCAACGTCCTGACTTTC. Translating it yields CATSGDRGQGQAGANVLTF. The V call is TRBV24-1, the J call TRBJ2-6, with 8 bases fitting TRBD1. This CDR3 has 19 amino acids. V lost 5 bases and J lost 4; bases outside the gene matches: 15. Germline CDR1 reads KGHDR; CDR2 reads SFDVKD.

This clonotype came up many times. This sequence joins TRBV18 and TRBJ2-1, with 9 nucleotides matching TRBD2. V gave up 5 bases and J gave up 3 bases; unmatched junction bases: 5. This CDR3 comprises 15 residues. From germline, CDR1 is KGHSH and CDR2 LQKENI. The CDR3 sequence is CASSALAGLYNEQFF. CDR3 DNA: TGTGCCAGCTCAGCCCTAGCGGGACTCTACAATGAGCAGTTCTTC.

This clonotype was counted only a few times. The V gene is TRBV19, the J gene TRBJ1-1; D possibly corresponds to TRBD1 (6 bases). V shed 5 bases and J shed 1 base, with 11 bases lying between them. Germline V CDR1 and CDR2: LNHDA, SQIVND (reference sequence). This CDR3 is 14 amino acids long. CDR3 DNA: TGTGCCAGTAGTGTGGACAGACCGAACACTGAAGCTTTCTTT. Its protein is CASSVDRPNTEAFF.

This clonotype was recorded many times. V usage is TRBV6-1 and J usage is TRBJ1-5, with a possible D match to TRBD1 (5 bases). The length of the CDR3 is 15 residues. The V end lost 4 bases, the J end lost 2 bases, and 12 bases lay between the germline ends. CDR1 MNHNS and CDR2 SASEGT come from the germline V gene. In DNA form, the CDR3 reads TGTGCCAGCAGTGCGGAGGGGTTCGGCAATCAGCCCCAGCATTTT. Translation gives CASSAEGFGNQPQHF.

The chain combines TRBV6-1 with TRBJ2-7; TRBD2 matches at 12 bases. Germline lookup yields CDR1 MNHNS and CDR2 SASEGT. The ends lost 5 bases at V and 2 bases at J; junction bases unmatched: 4. This CDR3 region has 15 residues. CDR3 sequence: CASSRTSGTPYEQYF. Here the CDR3 DNA reads TGTGCCAGCAGTCGGACTAGCGGGACACCCTACGAGCAGTACTTC.

The chain uses TRBV6-1 and TRBJ1-5; 7 bases fit TRBD1. The V gene's germline CDR1 is MNHNS and CDR2 SASEGT. This CDR3 is built from 15 residues. V was clipped by 6 bases and J by 4 bases; unmatched bases: 9. The CDR3 DNA follows: TGTGCCAGCAGCGCCTCCAGGGACAGAAATCAGCCCCAGCATTTT. Protein product: CASSASRDRNQPQHF.

At least ten counts were recorded for this clonotype. The V gene is TRBV5-5, the J gene TRBJ2-7; 10 bases line up with TRBD2. Trimming removed 0 bases from V and 2 bases from J; junction bases left unmatched: 5. The CDR3 consists of 16 residues. Germline assignment: CDR1 SGHKS and CDR2 YYEKEE (reference sequence). The CDR3 DNA follows: TGTGCCAGCAGCTTGGCCATGGGACTAGCGCCCTACGAGCAGTACTTC. This translates into CASSLAMGLAPYEQYF.

This sequence joins TRBV29-1 and TRBJ2-1; 7 nucleotides agree with TRBD2. Trimming removed 8 bases from V and 9 bases from J; junction bases left unmatched: 16. The V gene's germline CDR1 is SQVTM and CDR2 ANQGSEA. The CDR3 covers 14 residues. CDR3 residues: CSPPRTRFYVEQFF. The CDR3 nucleotides are TGCAGCCCCCCTCGGACTAGGTTCTATGTTGAGCAGTTCTTC.

This clonotype was seen more than once but under ten times. The chain links TRBV6-1 to TRBJ1-5, with D unresolved. From germline, CDR1 is MNHNS and CDR2 SASEGT. Trimming removed 5 bases from V and 0 bases from J, with 11 bases in between. This CDR3 has 15 residues. The CDR3 DNA follows: TGTGCCAGCAGTTCTATGGGTTATAGCAATCAGCCCCAGCATTTT. This sequence encodes CASSSMGYSNQPQHF.

This clonotype was recorded many times. This chain's CDR3 is CASSKDRGLIQETQYF. The CDR3 bases are TGTGCCAGCAGTAAAGACAGGGGACTAATTCAAGAGACCCAGTACTTC. The V and J genes are TRBV2 and TRBJ2-5, with D possibly matching TRBD1 (8 bases). CDR1 and CDR2 from the germline V gene are SNHLY and FYNNEI. Trimming stripped 5 bases from V and 2 bases from J, with 18 bases between. The CDR3 totals 16 residues.

There are many counts of this clonotype. V usage is TRBV5-1 and J usage is TRBJ2-1, with D perhaps matching TRBD1 or TRBD2 (5 bases each). CDR1 is SGHRS, CDR2 YFSETQ, per germline. The CDR3 is made up of 20 amino acids. The V end lost 0 bases, the J end lost 1 base, and 23 bases lay between the germline ends. The CDR3 protein is CASSLVVFTGPRLSYNEQFF. For the CDR3, the DNA is TGCGCCAGCAGCTTGGTAGTTTTTACGGGACCTCGACTTTCCTACAATGAGCAGTTCTTC.

The chain uses TRBV5-1 and TRBJ2-5; the D gene could be TRBD1 or TRBD2 (7 bases each). The germline gives CDR1 SGHRS, CDR2 YFSETQ. Trimming cost V 6 bases and J 2 bases, with 14 bases left between them. The CDR3 extends over 14 amino acids. In DNA form, the CDR3 reads TGCGCCAGCAAACCAGGGGGGGCACAAGAGACCCAGTACTTC. Protein: CASKPGGAQETQYF.

This clonotype has ten or more counts. The chain employs TRBV30 and TRBJ2-3; no definite D call. CDR1 is GTSNPN and CDR2 is SVGIG in the germline V gene (reference sequence). The CDR3 is 14 amino acids. V dropped 0 bases and J dropped 4 bases, with 11 bases sitting between them. This CDR3 reads CAWSVGLVADTQYF. CDR3 DNA sequence: TGTGCCTGGAGTGTAGGTCTAGTTGCAGATACGCAGTATTTT.

The J gene is TRBJ2-3, the V gene TRBV27; the D call may be TRBD1 or TRBD2 (5 bases each). Germline assignment: CDR1 MNHEY and CDR2 SMNVEV (reference sequence). V was trimmed by 5 bases and J by 4 bases, leaving 13 bases between them. The CDR3 length is 14 residues. The CDR3 is CASSIGDGADTQYF. The CDR3 coding sequence is TGTGCCAGCAGTATCGGGGACGGGGCAGATACGCAGTATTTT.

J is TRBJ2-7 and V is TRBV9; D remains ambiguous. The germline gives CDR1 SGDLS, CDR2 YYNGEE. This CDR3 spans 12 amino acids. The V end was cut by 4 bases, the J end by 7 bases, with 12 bases between. The CDR3 protein is CASSPYDEEQYF. CDR3 in DNA: TGTGCCAGCAGCCCATATGATGAGGAGCAGTACTTC.